This entry lists 10 T cell receptor beta chains sequenced from one sample in a study of T-cell reconstitution after alpha-beta-depleted transplantation in children. The TCRbeta library incorporated unique molecular identifiers. Each CDR3 protein gets one entry after TCRdb re-called the PCR reads with MiXCR. The sample shows 500,000 or so distinct CDR3 sequences, 11% of them seen only once. Material: PBMCs, mostly from graft donor cells, obtained 180 days after TCRalphabeta/CD19-depleted stem cell transplant. These receptors all come from a female patient aged 2 to 10 who had a stem cell transplant for aplastic anemia, so the T cells may come from the graft donor.

This chain connects TRBV5-1 to TRBJ2-5, with TRBD1 as a possible D gene (5 bases). The CDR3 totals 15 residues. The V end lost 0 bases, the J end lost 5 bases, and 14 bases lay between the germline ends. Per germline, CDR1 SGHRS and CDR2 YFSETQ. The CDR3 reads CASSLVFGAGETQYF. The CDR3, as DNA: TGCGCCAGCAGCTTGGTATTTGGGGCAGGGGAGACCCAGTACTTC. Based on the CDR3 plus reference TRBV5-1 and TRBJ2-5, the full variable domain is KAGVTQTPRYLIKTRGQQVTLSCSPISGHRSVSWYQQTPGQGLQFLFEYFSETQRNKGNFPGRFSGRQFSNSRSEMNVSTLELGDSALYLCASSLVFGAGETQYFGPGTRLLVL.

This chain connects TRBV7-2 to TRBJ2-3; 9 bases fit TRBD2. Germline V gives CDR1 SGHTA, CDR2 FQGNSA. CDR3 length: 17 residues. J gave up 0 bases and V 1 base, and 5 bases lay outside the gene matches. CDR3 protein: CASSLVASGTSTDTQYF. The CDR3 DNA is TGTGCCAGCAGCTTAGTGGCTAGCGGGACTAGCACAGATACGCAGTATTTT.

This clonotype has ten or more counts. The chain carries TRBV27 and TRBJ2-7; TRBD1 agrees at 9 bases. The V and J ends lost 7 bases and 6 bases, in that order; junction bases with no gene match: 10. Germline-derived CDR1 and CDR2 are MNHEY and SMNVEV (reference sequence). The CDR3 is 14 amino acids. The CDR3 nucleotides are TGTGCCAGCATCCACCGGGACAGGGTCCGCGAGCAGTACGTC. Residues: CASIHRDRVREQYV.

The chain employs TRBV20-1 and TRBJ2-7; D remains ambiguous. Germline V gene sequence: CDR1 DFQATT, CDR2 SNEGSKA (reference sequence). The CDR3 is 11 residues long. V lost 5 bases and J lost 5, with 10 bases in between. CDR3 region: CSAPKSHEQYF. DNA of the CDR3: TGCAGTGCTCCGAAGTCCCACGAGCAGTACTTC.

The chain combines TRBV7-2 with TRBJ1-5; D is undetermined. This CDR3 is built from 14 residues. Germline assignment: CDR1 SGHTA and CDR2 FQGNSA. V lost 5 bases and J 11 bases, leaving 19 bases between the germline ends. The CDR3 DNA is TGTGCCAGCAGCCCAACTATTACAAATGGGGCCCAGCATTTT. Its protein is CASSPTITNGAQHF.

This rearrangement joins TRBV7-9 to TRBJ2-7; 9 nucleotides agree with TRBD2. The CDR3 has 15 residues. J was trimmed by 1 base and V by 1 base; bases with no gene match: 2. Germline V lookup: CDR1 SEHNR, CDR2 FQNEAQ (reference sequence). The DNA of the CDR3 is TGTGCCAGCAGCTTAGGACTAGCGGATTCCTACGAGCAGTACGTC. It yields the protein CASSLGLADSYEQYV.

This clonotype was observed a few times. The rearrangement joins TRBV6-2 or TRBV6-3 to TRBJ2-1, with TRBD2 matching 9 bases. The CDR3 runs 21 residues. The trim removed 0 bases at V and 9 bases at J, leaving 24 bases unmatched. Germline V gives CDR1 MNHEY, CDR2 SVGEGT. The CDR3 coding sequence is TGTGCCAGCAGTTACTCGAGGGACCCAGGGGGACCCAGCGGGAGGAGAGGTGAGCAGTTCTTC. Amino acids: CASSYSRDPGGPSGRRGEQFF.

J is TRBJ2-3 and V is TRBV5-1, with D tentatively TRBD2 (6 bases). CDR3 length: 13 amino acids. CDR1 and CDR2 from the germline V gene are SGHRS and YFSETQ. V gave up 4 bases and J gave up 6 bases, with 12 bases separating them. CDR3 in DNA: TGCGCCAGCAGCCTATGGACTAAGGATACGCAGTATTTT. Translation: CASSLWTKDTQYF.

This chain connects TRBV7-2 to TRBJ2-3; D remains unclear. Germline V lookup: CDR1 SGHTA, CDR2 FQGNSA. Trimming cost V 7 bases and J 6 bases, with 17 bases left between them. The length of the CDR3 is 14 residues. CDR3 DNA: TGTGCCAGCACCCACGGGCCCATTGCGGATACGCAGTATTTT. This codes for CASTHGPIADTQYF.

This clonotype was counted many times. One junction end does not reproduce the germline sequence, and a read error may be involved. The chain has TRBV28 and TRBJ2-3; D is ambiguous. Germline CDR1 reads MDHEN; CDR2 reads SYDVKM. The CDR3 extends over 14 amino acids. CDR3 sequence reads: CASSPPRFELGANF. In nucleotides, the CDR3 is TGTGCCAGCAGTCCCCCTAGGTTTGAGCTGGGTGCAAATTTT.